Below, 27 T cell receptor beta chains from the same sample are listed, as sequenced in a study of shared clonotypes between healthy human individuals. Only in-frame clones appear in the TCRdb table, and some are missing; sequencing was by immunoSEQ multiplex PCR. Altogether some 500,000 clones are present, 90% to 97% being singletons, with the ten largest covering approximately 0.06%. What was sequenced was naive CD4+ T cells sorted from blood. Specified subset: CD45RA+ positively selected. These TCRs come from a woman younger than 45 in good health.

The chain links TRBV27 to TRBJ2-2, with 14 bases lining up with TRBD2. The germline V gene encodes CDR1 MNHEY and CDR2 SMNVEV (reference sequence). This CDR3 contains 16 residues. Trimming removed 10 bases from V and 1 base from J; junction bases left unmatched: 5. The CDR3 loop reads CATTGLAGVNTGELFF. The CDR3 nucleotides read TGTGCCACTACGGGACTAGCGGGAGTGAACACCGGGGAGCTGTTTTTT.

The rearrangement links TRBV15 to TRBJ2-7; TRBD2 aligns across 13 bases. J lost 6 bases, V lost 3 bases, and 5 bases had no gene match. Per germline, CDR1 LNHNV and CDR2 YYDKDF (reference sequence). The CDR3 length is 15 residues. The CDR3 sequence is CATSRGTSGVGEQYF. DNA of the CDR3: TGTGCCACCAGCAGGGGGACTAGCGGGGTGGGCGAGCAGTACTTC.

The chain combines TRBV5-4 with TRBJ2-5; weak D call: TRBD1 (7 bases). With 0 bases removed from V and 5 bases from J, the gap between germline ends came to 23 bases. Germline-derived CDR1 and CDR2 are SGHNT and YYREEE (reference sequence). The CDR3 consists of 18 residues. The CDR3 DNA reads as TGTGCCAGCAGCTTGGCCTTTGAAGGGGGCGGGGCGGGGGAGACCCAGTACTTC. Protein product: CASSLAFEGGGAGETQYF.

This clone was seen more than once but under ten times. This chain connects TRBV6-5 to TRBJ1-5; no firm D call. The CDR3 spans 15 residues. Germline V lookup: CDR1 MNHEY, CDR2 SVGAGI. The V and J ends lost 5 bases and 7 bases respectively, with 18 bases between them. CDR3 sequence: CASSPDRGENQPQHF. CDR3 nucleotide sequence: TGTGCCAGCAGTCCCGACCGGGGTGAGAACCAGCCCCAGCATTTT.

The chain combines TRBV19 with TRBJ2-6, with D possibly TRBD1 on 6 matching bases. The germline V and J ends were trimmed by 3 bases and 0 bases, with 12 bases remaining between them. The CDR3 is made up of 17 amino acids. Per the germline V gene, CDR1 is LNHDA and CDR2 is SQIVND (reference sequence). The CDR3 loop is CASSIHRAASGANVLTF. CDR3 sequence (DNA): TGTGCCAGTAGTATTCACAGGGCAGCCTCTGGGGCCAACGTCCTGACTTTC.

This rearrangement joins TRBV5-1 to TRBJ2-7, with 8 bases lining up with TRBD2. The CDR3 is 16 amino acids. Germline V gene data show CDR1 as SGHRS and CDR2 as YFSETQ. V lost 3 bases and J lost 0; bases outside the gene matches: 8. The CDR3 spells CASSSELAGGSYEQYF. CDR3 bases: TGCGCCAGCAGCTCCGAATTGGCGGGAGGCTCCTACGAGCAGTACTTC.

The J gene is TRBJ2-3, the V gene TRBV19, with D possibly being TRBD2 (6 bases). Germline V CDR1 and CDR2: LNHDA, SQIVND (reference sequence). This CDR3 region has 14 residues. V lost 1 base and J 2 bases, leaving 7 bases between the germline ends. The CDR3 sequence is CASSIGLDTDTQYF. The CDR3 nucleotides are TGTGCCAGTAGTATAGGACTAGACACAGATACGCAGTATTTT. The full variable domain, in which reference TRBV19 and TRBJ2-3 provide the parts outside the CDR3, is DGGITQSPKYLFRKEGQNVTLSCEQNLNHDAMYWYRQDPGQGLRLIYYSQIVNDFQKGDIAEGYSVSREKKESFPLTVTSAQKNPTAFYLCASSIGLDTDTQYFGPGTRLTVL.

The rearrangement joins TRBV11-2 to TRBJ2-5; the D gene is possibly TRBD1 (7 bases). Germline assignment: CDR1 SGHAT and CDR2 FQNNGV. The CDR3 spans 15 residues. The V gene lost 1 base and the J gene lost 2 bases, with 11 bases spanning the gap. The CDR3 region has the DNA TGTGCCAGCAGCTTAGGGAGGGACAGACAAGAGACCCAGTACTTC. Its translation: CASSLGRDRQETQYF.

This clone was seen once. The identical CDR3 is also encoded by other nucleotide sequences in the sample. The chain couples TRBV28 to TRBJ2-2; D unclear. Germline-derived CDR1 and CDR2 are MDHEN and SYDVKM. The CDR3 has 14 amino acids. Trimming took off 3 bases at V and 1 base at J, with 6 bases between the two ends. CDR3 bases: TGTGCCAGCAGTTTGGGCGGGAACACCGGGGAGCTGTTTTTT. This codes for CASSLGGNTGELFF.

The chain recombines TRBV18 with TRBJ2-2; 7 bases agree with TRBD1. The V gene's germline CDR1 is KGHSH and CDR2 LQKENI. The CDR3 has 16 residues. V lost 6 bases and J lost 3; bases outside the gene matches: 10. CDR3 loop: CASSPNRGPYTGELFF. The CDR3 DNA sequence: TGTGCCAGCTCCCCAAACAGGGGACCCTACACCGGGGAGCTGTTTTTT.

This rearrangement joins TRBV28 to TRBJ1-4; D unclear. V was cut by 7 bases and J by 8 bases, with 20 bases left in between. Per germline, CDR1 MDHEN and CDR2 SYDVKM. CDR3 length equals 15 residues. The CDR3 DNA is TGTGCCAGCAACGGCGCAGAAAAGGGATTCGAAAAACTGTTTTTT. It specifies CASNGAEKGFEKLFF. The variable domain in full, with the rest retrieved from reference TRBV28 and TRBJ1-4, is DVKVTQSSRYLVKRTGEKVFLECVQDMDHENMFWYRQDPGLGLRLIYFSYDVKMKEKGDIPEGYSVSREKKERFSLILESASTNQTSMYLCASNGAEKGFEKLFFGSGTQLSVL.

The chain joins TRBV21-1 to TRBJ1-5. TRBV21-1 is deemed a pseudogene. CDR3 length: 15 amino acids. The CDR3 region is CASTEDRYSNQPQHF. As DNA, the CDR3 is TGTGCCAGCACCGAGGACCGATATAGCAATCAGCCCCAGCATTTT.

The rearrangement joins TRBV7-9 to TRBJ2-7, with D perhaps TRBD2 (5 bases). Trimming stripped 0 bases from V and 4 bases from J, with 13 bases between. There are 15 residues in the CDR3. Germline CDR1 and CDR2: SEHNR and FQNEAQ (reference sequence). CDR3: CASSLADSAAYEQYF. DNA for the CDR3: TGTGCCAGCAGCTTAGCAGATTCAGCGGCGTACGAGCAGTACTTC.

The chain recombines TRBV6-1 with TRBJ1-2; maybe TRBD1 (6 bases). Germline values: CDR1 MNHNS, CDR2 SASEGT. This CDR3 is 13 amino acids long. V was pared by 5 bases and J by 0 bases, with 7 bases between. The CDR3 DNA sequence: TGTGCCAGCAGTACAGGGACTAACTATGGCTACACCTTC. This gives the protein CASSTGTNYGYTF.

The chain employs TRBV7-8 and TRBJ2-5; D may correspond to TRBD1 or TRBD2 (5 bases each). V was cut by 5 bases and J by 6 bases, with 13 bases left in between. CDR3 length equals 13 residues. In germline, CDR1 is SGHVS, CDR2 FQNEAQ. In nucleotides, the CDR3 is TGTGCCAGCAGCCCCCGGGGCCCTAAGACCCAGTACTTC. It specifies CASSPRGPKTQYF. Full variable domain (rest looked up from reference TRBV7-8 and TRBJ2-5): GAGVSQSPRYKVAKRGQDVALRCDPISGHVSLFWYQQALGQGPEFLTYFQNEAQLDKSGLPSDRFFAERPEGSVSTLKIQRTQQEDSAVYLCASSPRGPKTQYFGPGTRLLVL.

The chain uses TRBV4-1 and TRBJ2-5; possible D gene TRBD2, 5 bases. The CDR3 spans 13 residues. CDR1 is MGHRA, CDR2 YSYEKL, per germline. Trimming took 4 bases from V and 11 from J, leaving 17 bases between them. The CDR3 region has the DNA TGCGCCAGCAGCCCCGGACTGTCTACGGAGCAGTACTTC. This sequence encodes CASSPGLSTEQYF.

V usage is TRBV2 and J usage is TRBJ1-2, with D perhaps TRBD1 (5 bases). The CDR3 runs to 11 residues. Between the trimmed V and J ends, which lost 5 bases and 12 bases, there was a span of 13 bases. Germline assignment: CDR1 SNHLY and CDR2 FYNNEI. CDR3 sequence reads: CASSKQGVHTF. CDR3 nucleotide sequence: TGTGCCAGCAGTAAGCAGGGAGTACACACCTTC.

The rearrangement joins TRBV5-1 to TRBJ2-3; D unresolved. The germline V gene has CDR1 SGHRS and CDR2 YFSETQ. Trimming removed 2 bases at V and 3 bases at J, with 13 bases between. The CDR3 has 15 amino acids. The CDR3 coding sequence is TGCGCCAGCAGCTTTTTAAGCGAGCTTACAGATACGCAGTATTTT. Its translation is CASSFLSELTDTQYF. Full variable domain (outside the CDR3, taken from reference TRBV5-1 and TRBJ2-3): KAGVTQTPRYLIKTRGQQVTLSCSPISGHRSVSWYQQTPGQGLQFLFEYFSETQRNKGNFPGRFSGRQFSNSRSEMNVSTLELGDSALYLCASSFLSELTDTQYFGPGTRLTVL.

This chain uses TRBV11-2 with TRBJ1-6; D perhaps matches TRBD1 (5 bases). Trimming pared 5 bases from V and 2 bases from J, leaving 10 bases between. The CDR3 contains 15 residues. Germline V gene lookup returns CDR1 SGHAT and CDR2 FQNNGV. The CDR3 region is CASSPRGAYNSPLHF. The CDR3 DNA reads as TGTGCCAGCAGCCCGAGAGGGGCCTATAATTCACCCCTCCACTTT.

The V call is TRBV28, the J call TRBJ2-5; 8 bases line up with TRBD1. V lost 5 bases to trimming and J lost 6 bases; unmatched junction nucleotides: 8. This CDR3 region has 14 residues. In germline, CDR1 is MDHEN, CDR2 SYDVKM. Written as DNA, the CDR3 is TGTGCCAGCAGTCTTAGGACAGGGTCTCAGACCCAGTACTTC. Residues: CASSLRTGSQTQYF.

This chain uses TRBV27 with TRBJ2-3, with 11 bases that match TRBD2. J was trimmed by 5 bases and V by 5 bases; bases with no gene match: 9. Germline lookup yields CDR1 MNHEY and CDR2 SMNVEV (reference sequence). The CDR3 spans 16 residues. The CDR3: CASSPRLAGFRDTQYF. DNA for the CDR3: TGTGCCAGCAGTCCTCGACTAGCGGGATTTAGAGATACGCAGTATTTT.

Points on this clone: Its ends do not fully match the called genes, so a read error is possible. The chain combines TRBV29-1 with TRBJ2-5; the D is unclear. The germline CDR1 and CDR2 sequences are SQVTM and ANQGSEA. CDR3 length: 12 residues. The CDR3 coding sequence is TGCAGCGTGGAAGCTTTTAGGGAGACCCAGTACTTC. Translation gives CSVEAFRETQYF.

The chain carries TRBV5-1 and TRBJ2-2, with 8 nucleotides matching TRBD1. Germline loops: CDR1 SGHRS, CDR2 YFSETQ. V trimming: 9 bases; J trimming: 4 bases; junction bases outside the gene matches: 8. This CDR3 spans 14 amino acids. CDR3 sequence (DNA): TGCGCCACCAGGGACAGGATGGGCACCGGGGAGCTGTTTTTT. Its protein is CATRDRMGTGELFF. The variable domain in full, with the rest retrieved from reference TRBV5-1 and TRBJ2-2, is KAGVTQTPRYLIKTRGQQVTLSCSPISGHRSVSWYQQTPGQGLQFLFEYFSETQRNKGNFPGRFSGRQFSNSRSEMNVSTLELGDSALYLCATRDRMGTGELFFGEGSRLTVL.

The rearrangement links TRBV19 to TRBJ2-3; 7 bases are shared with TRBD2. Trimming took 3 bases from V and 6 from J; bases not matched to a gene: 9. Germline values: CDR1 LNHDA, CDR2 SQIVND (reference sequence). CDR3 length equals 15 residues. In DNA, the CDR3 is TGTGCCAGTAGTATTTCTAGCGGAAGAACGGATACGCAGTATTTT. Encoded protein: CASSISSGRTDTQYF.

This chain links TRBV10-3 with TRBJ2-1, with 7 bases matching TRBD2. J lost 6 bases, V lost 10 bases, and 15 bases had no gene match. This CDR3 is built from 15 residues. CDR1 and CDR2 (germline): ENHRY, SYGVKD. CDR3 protein: CASTSAGVGANEQFF. CDR3 bases: TGTGCCAGCACGTCCGCGGGAGTAGGGGCCAATGAGCAGTTCTTC.

CDR3 sequence (DNA): TGTGCCAGCAGGGTGACAGGGTCCCCCTACAATGAGCAGTTCTTC. It specifies CASRVTGSPYNEQFF. This chain uses TRBV2 with TRBJ2-1; 7 nucleotides agree with TRBD1. Per germline, CDR1 SNHLY and CDR2 FYNNEI. CDR3 size: 15 residues. J lost 2 bases, V lost 6 bases, and 7 bases had no gene match.

This clone was observed a single time. This chain connects TRBV4-1 to TRBJ1-1; no reliable D call. The CDR3 has 14 residues. Trimming removed 0 bases from V and 2 bases from J, with 7 bases in between. Germline V gene data show CDR1 as MGHRA and CDR2 as YSYEKL. The CDR3, as DNA: TGCGCCAGCAGCCAAGAGCGTATTAACACTGAAGCTTTCTTT. Its translation is CASSQERINTEAFF.